This T cell receptor (beta chain) appears in the sequencing data of a study of regulatory T cells in long-lasting Graves disease. CDR3 size: 17 residues. The junction had 11 bases not matched to a gene; V was cut back by 0 bases and J by 6 bases. Germline lookup yields CDR1 SGHRS and CDR2 YFSETQ. Investigators prepared the TCR beta libraries by applying iRepertoire HTBI primers and Arm-PCR of CDR3 regions. Via MiXCR, TCRdb re-called the multiplex PCR reads, giving one row per CDR3 protein. The table lists under 700,000 distinct CDR3 sequences, about 16% of them singletons. Time point defined: newly diagnosed GD, antithyroid drugs for less than 3 months. PBMC-extracted RNA yielded the TCR library. Each patient gave approximately 9.2 milliliters of EDTA-anticoagulated peripheral blood. This clonotype has only a few counts. The same sample was also used in a study of T cells in Graves' hyperthyroidism and ophthalmopathy. This second report adds: RT-PCR in the first round (using the HTBI primer set) targeted the TCR CDR3. Most thyroid clonotypes with frequency above 0.001 were detected in blood. Model-based prediction identified ophthalmopathy a median roughly six months prior to its onset.

The receptor was derived from a woman aged 35 to 60 with Graves disease. Sample: peripheral blood mononuclear cells (PBMCs), taken at new diagnosis, from a patient treated with antithyroid drugs. The genes are TRBV5-1 and TRBJ2-1; the match to TRBD2 covers 8 bases. The CDR3 DNA follows: TGCGCCAGCAGCTTGGAGGGACTGCGGGGGGTCCGCAATGAGCAGTTCTTC. This sequence encodes CASSLEGLRGVRNEQFF.